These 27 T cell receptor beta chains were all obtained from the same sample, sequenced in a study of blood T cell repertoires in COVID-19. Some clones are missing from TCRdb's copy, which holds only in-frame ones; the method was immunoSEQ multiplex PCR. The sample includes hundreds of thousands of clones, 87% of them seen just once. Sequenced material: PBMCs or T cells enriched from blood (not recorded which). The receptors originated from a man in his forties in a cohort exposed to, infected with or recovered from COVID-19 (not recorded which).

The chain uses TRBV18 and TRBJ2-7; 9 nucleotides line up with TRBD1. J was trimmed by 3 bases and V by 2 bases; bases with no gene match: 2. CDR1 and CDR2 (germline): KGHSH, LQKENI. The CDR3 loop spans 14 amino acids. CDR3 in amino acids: CASSPGDRDYEQYF. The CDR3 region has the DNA TGTGCCAGCTCACCAGGGGACAGGGACTACGAGCAGTACTTC.

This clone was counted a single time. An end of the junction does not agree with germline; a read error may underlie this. In DNA form, the CDR3 reads TGTACCAGCAGTAAACAGGGGGAGAACACTGAAGCTTTCTTT. Its protein product is CTSSKQGENTEAFF. The chain uses TRBV2 and TRBJ1-1; 8 positions agree with TRBD1. The germline V gene encodes CDR1 SNHLY and CDR2 FYNNEI. The CDR3 runs 14 residues. The whole variable domain, remainder taken from reference TRBV2 and TRBJ1-1, is EPEVTQTPSHQVTQMGQEVILRCVPISNHLYFYWYRQILGQKVEFLVSFYNNEISEKSEIFDDQFSVERPDGSNFTLKIRSTKLEDSAMYFCTSSKQGENTEAFFGQGTRLTVV.

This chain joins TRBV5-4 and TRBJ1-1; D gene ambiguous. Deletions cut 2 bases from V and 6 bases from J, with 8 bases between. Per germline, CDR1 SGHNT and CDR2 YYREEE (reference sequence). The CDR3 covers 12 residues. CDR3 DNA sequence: TGTGCCAGCAGCTTTGGGAGGTCTGAAGCTTTCTTT. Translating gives CASSFGRSEAFF.

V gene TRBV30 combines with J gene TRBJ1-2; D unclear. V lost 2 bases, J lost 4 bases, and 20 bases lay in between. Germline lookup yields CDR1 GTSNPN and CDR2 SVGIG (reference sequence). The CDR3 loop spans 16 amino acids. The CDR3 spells CAWSTTLALRVYGYTF. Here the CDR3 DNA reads TGTGCCTGGAGTACAACTTTAGCGCTACGCGTCTATGGCTACACCTTC.

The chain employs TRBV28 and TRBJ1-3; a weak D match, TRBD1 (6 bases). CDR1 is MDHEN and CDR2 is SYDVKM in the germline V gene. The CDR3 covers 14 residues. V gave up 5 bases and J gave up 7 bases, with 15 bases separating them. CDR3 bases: TGTGCCAGCAGTCTCCCCCAGGGGTATAACACCATATATTTT. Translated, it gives CASSLPQGYNTIYF.

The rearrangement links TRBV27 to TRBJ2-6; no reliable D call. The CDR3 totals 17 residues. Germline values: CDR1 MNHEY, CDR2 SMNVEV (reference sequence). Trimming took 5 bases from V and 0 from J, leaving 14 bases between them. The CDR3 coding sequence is TGTGCCAGCAGTCCGCGCGGCAGTAGCTCTGGGGCCAACGTCCTGACTTTC. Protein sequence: CASSPRGSSSGANVLTF. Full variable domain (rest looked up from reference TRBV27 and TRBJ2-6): EAQVTQNPRYLITVTGKKLTVTCSQNMNHEYMSWYRQDPGLGLRQIYYSMNVEVTDKGDVPEGYKVSRKEKRNFPLILESPSPNQTSLYFCASSPRGSSSGANVLTFGAGSRLTVL.

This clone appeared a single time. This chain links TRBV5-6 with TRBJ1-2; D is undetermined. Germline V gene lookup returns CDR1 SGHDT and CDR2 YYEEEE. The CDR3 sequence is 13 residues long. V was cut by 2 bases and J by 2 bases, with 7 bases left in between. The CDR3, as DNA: TGTGCCAGCAGCTTAATTCGGAACTATGGCTACACCTTC. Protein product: CASSLIRNYGYTF.

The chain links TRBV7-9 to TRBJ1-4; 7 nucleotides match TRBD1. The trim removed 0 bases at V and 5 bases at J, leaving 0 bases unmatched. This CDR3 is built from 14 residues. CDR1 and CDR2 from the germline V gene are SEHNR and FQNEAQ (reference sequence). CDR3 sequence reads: CASSLAGQNEKLFF. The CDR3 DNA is TGTGCCAGCAGCTTAGCGGGACAGAATGAAAAACTGTTTTTT. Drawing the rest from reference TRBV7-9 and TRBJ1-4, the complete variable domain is DTGVSQNPRHKITKRGQNVTFRCDPISEHNRLYWYRQTLGQGPEFLTYFQNEAQLEKSRLLSDRFSAERPKGSFSTLEIQRTEQGDSAMYLCASSLAGQNEKLFFGSGTQLSVL.

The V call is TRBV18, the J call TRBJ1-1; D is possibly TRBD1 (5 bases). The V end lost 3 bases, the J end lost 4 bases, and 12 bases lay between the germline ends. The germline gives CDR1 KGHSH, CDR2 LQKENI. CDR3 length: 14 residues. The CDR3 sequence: CASSPVAGPTEAFF. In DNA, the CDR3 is TGTGCCAGCTCACCCGTGGCAGGGCCCACTGAAGCTTTCTTT.

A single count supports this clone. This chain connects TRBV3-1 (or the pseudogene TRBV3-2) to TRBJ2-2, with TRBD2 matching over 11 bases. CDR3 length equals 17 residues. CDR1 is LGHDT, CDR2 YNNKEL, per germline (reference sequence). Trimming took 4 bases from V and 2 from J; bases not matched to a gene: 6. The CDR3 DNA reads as TGTGCCAGCAGCCCGAGACGACTAGCGGGAAACACCGGGGAGCTGTTTTTT. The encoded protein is CASSPRRLAGNTGELFF.

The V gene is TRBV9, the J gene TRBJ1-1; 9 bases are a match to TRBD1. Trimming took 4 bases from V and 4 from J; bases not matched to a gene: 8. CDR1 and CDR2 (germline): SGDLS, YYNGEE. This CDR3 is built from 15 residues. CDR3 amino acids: CASSSWETGGTEAFF. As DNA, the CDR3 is TGTGCCAGCAGCTCATGGGAGACAGGGGGCACTGAAGCTTTCTTT.

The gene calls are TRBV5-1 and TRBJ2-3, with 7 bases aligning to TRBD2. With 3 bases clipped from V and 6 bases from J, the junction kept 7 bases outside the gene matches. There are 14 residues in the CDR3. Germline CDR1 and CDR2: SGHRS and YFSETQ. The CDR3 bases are TGCGCCAGCAGCTGGCTAGCGGAGAGGGATACGCAGTATTTT. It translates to CASSWLAERDTQYF. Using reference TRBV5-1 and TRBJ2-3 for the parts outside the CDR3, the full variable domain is KAGVTQTPRYLIKTRGQQVTLSCSPISGHRSVSWYQQTPGQGLQFLFEYFSETQRNKGNFPGRFSGRQFSNSRSEMNVSTLELGDSALYLCASSWLAERDTQYFGPGTRLTVL.

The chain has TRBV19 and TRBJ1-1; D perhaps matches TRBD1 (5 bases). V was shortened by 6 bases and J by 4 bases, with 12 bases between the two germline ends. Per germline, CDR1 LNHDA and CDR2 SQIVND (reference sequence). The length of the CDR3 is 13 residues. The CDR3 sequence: CASRGRVGTEAFF. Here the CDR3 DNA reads TGTGCCAGTAGGGGCAGGGTGGGCACTGAAGCTTTCTTT.

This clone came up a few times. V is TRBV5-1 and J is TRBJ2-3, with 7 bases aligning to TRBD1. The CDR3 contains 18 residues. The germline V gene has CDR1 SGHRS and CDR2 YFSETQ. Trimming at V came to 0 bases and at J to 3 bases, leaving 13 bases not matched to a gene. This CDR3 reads CASSLVLSRATGTDTQYF. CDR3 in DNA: TGCGCCAGCAGCTTGGTTTTGAGTCGTGCGACAGGGACAGATACGCAGTATTTT.

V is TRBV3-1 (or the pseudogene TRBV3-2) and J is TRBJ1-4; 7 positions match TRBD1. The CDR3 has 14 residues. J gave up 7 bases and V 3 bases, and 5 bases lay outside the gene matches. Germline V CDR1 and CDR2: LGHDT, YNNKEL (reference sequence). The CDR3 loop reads CASSHYRGGEKLFF. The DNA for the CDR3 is TGTGCCAGCAGCCACTACAGGGGTGGTGAAAAACTGTTTTTT.

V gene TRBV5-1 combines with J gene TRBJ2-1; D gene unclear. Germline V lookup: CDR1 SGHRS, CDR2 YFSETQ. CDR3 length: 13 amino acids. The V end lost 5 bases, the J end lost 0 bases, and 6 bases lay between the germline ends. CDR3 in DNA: TGCGCCAGCAGGACACCCTCCTACAATGAGCAGTTCTTC. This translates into CASRTPSYNEQFF.

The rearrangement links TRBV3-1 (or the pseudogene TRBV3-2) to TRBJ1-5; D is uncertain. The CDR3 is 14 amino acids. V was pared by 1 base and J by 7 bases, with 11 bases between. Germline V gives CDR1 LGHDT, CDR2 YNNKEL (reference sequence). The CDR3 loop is CASSQAWRGQPQHF. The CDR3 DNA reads TGTGCCAGCAGCCAAGCCTGGAGAGGGCAGCCCCAGCATTTT.

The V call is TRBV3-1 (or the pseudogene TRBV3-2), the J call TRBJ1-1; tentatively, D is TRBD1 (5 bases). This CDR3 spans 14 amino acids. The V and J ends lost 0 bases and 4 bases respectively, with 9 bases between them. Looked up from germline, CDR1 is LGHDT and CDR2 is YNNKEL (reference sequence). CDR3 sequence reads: CASSQDQGSTEAFF. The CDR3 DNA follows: TGTGCCAGCAGCCAAGACCAGGGTAGCACTGAAGCTTTCTTT.

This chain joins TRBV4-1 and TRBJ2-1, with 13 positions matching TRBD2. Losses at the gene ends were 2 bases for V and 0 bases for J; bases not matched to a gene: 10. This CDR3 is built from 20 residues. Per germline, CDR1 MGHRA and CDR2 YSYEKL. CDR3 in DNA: TGCGCCAGCAGCCAACTGAGACTAGCGGGAGGACCGAGCTCCTACAATGAGCAGTTCTTC. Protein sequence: CASSQLRLAGGPSSYNEQFF.

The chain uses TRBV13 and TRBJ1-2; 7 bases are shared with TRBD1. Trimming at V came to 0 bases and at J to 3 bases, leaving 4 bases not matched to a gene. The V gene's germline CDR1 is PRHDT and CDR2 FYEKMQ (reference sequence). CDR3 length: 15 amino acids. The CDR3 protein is CASSLGGQTYYGYTF. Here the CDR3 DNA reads TGTGCCAGCAGCTTAGGGGGACAGACGTACTATGGCTACACCTTC.

The CDR3 DNA reads TGTGCCAGTAGTACGGTCCGCCAAGAGACCCAGTACTTC. It yields the protein CASSTVRQETQYF. The V call is TRBV19, the J call TRBJ2-5; no firm D call. CDR3 length: 13 amino acids. The germline V gene has CDR1 LNHDA and CDR2 SQIVND (reference sequence). Trimming took 4 bases from V and 1 from J, leaving 7 bases between them.

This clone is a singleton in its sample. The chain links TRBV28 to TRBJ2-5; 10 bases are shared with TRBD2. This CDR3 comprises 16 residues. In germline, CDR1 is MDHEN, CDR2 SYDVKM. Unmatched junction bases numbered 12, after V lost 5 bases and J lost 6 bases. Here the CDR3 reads CASSGLAGVPGKTQYF. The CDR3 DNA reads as TGTGCCAGCAGTGGGCTAGCGGGAGTTCCGGGGAAGACCCAGTACTTC.

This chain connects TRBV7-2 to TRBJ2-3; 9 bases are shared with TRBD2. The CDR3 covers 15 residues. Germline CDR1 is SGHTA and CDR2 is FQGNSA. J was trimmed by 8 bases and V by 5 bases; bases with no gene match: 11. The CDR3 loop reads CASSPRGSGRGTQYF. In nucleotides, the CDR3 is TGTGCCAGCAGCCCCCGGGGTAGCGGGAGAGGTACGCAGTATTTT. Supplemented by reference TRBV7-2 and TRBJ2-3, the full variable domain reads GAGVSQSPSNKVTEKGKDVELRCDPISGHTALYWYRQSLGQGLEFLIYFQGNSAPDKSGLPSDRFSAERTGGSVSTLTIQRTQQEDSAVYLCASSPRGSGRGTQYFGPGTRLTVL.

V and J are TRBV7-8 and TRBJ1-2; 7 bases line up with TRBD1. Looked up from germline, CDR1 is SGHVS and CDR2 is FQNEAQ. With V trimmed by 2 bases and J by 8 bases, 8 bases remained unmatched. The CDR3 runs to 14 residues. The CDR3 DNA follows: TGTGCCAGCAGCTTAACCGCAGGGGGAAAAGGCTACACCTTC. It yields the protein CASSLTAGGKGYTF. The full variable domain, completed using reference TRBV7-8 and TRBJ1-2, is GAGVSQSPRYKVAKRGQDVALRCDPISGHVSLFWYQQALGQGPEFLTYFQNEAQLDKSGLPSDRFFAERPEGSVSTLKIQRTQQEDSAVYLCASSLTAGGKGYTFGSGTRLTVV.

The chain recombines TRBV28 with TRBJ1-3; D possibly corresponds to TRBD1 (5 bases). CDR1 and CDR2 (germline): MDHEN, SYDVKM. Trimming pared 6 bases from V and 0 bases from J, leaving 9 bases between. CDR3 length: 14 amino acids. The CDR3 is CASRKDSSGNTIYF. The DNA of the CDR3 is TGTGCCAGCAGAAAAGACAGCTCTGGAAACACCATATATTTT.

The CDR3 loop is CASSLGTLSNQPQHF. DNA of the CDR3: TGTGCCAGCAGCTTAGGGACACTTAGCAATCAGCCCCAGCATTTT. The chain is built from TRBV7-8 and TRBJ1-5, with a weak D call TRBD1 (5 bases). Looked up from germline, CDR1 is SGHVS and CDR2 is FQNEAQ. This CDR3 spans 15 amino acids. V was pared by 1 base and J by 0 bases, with 7 bases between.

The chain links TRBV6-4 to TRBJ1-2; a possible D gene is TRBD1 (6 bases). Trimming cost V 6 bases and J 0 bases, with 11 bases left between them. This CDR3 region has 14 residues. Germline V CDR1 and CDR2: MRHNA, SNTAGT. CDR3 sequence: CASRDSGTNYGYTF. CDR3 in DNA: TGTGCCAGCAGGGACAGCGGAACTAACTATGGCTACACCTTC.